What follows are 25 T cell receptor beta chains derived from one specimen sequenced in a study of T cells in Graves' hyperthyroidism and ophthalmopathy (dated by TCRdb to about 2019). Library method: multiplex PCR. Sequencing was carried out with an Illumina HiSeq 2000. TCR beta CDR3 regions were amplified from RNA transcripts. A first-round RT-PCR of the TCR CDR3 used the HTBI primer set with the Qiagen OneStep RT-PCR kit. Clones were called with MiXCR by TCRdb after fastp trimmed the public reads at Q25, and only in-frame beta chains were retained. Each entry is one CDR3 protein sequence, shown with its most common DNA and genes. The sample table holds 400,000 or so distinct CDR3 sequences, of which approximately 15% were seen once. Of the sample, around 20% falls within the top ten clones. Source material: blood. Every receptor here comes from a woman in her thirties with Graves' ophthalmopathy.

This clonotype was detected many times. The chain joins TRBV12-3 or TRBV12-4 to TRBJ2-1; perhaps D is TRBD1 or TRBD2 (6 bases each). The germline V and J ends were trimmed by 7 bases and 8 bases, with 21 bases remaining between them. There are 15 residues in the CDR3. CDR3 loop: CASTLRGMGGHEQFF. In DNA form, the CDR3 reads TGTGCCAGCACCCTGCGGGGCATGGGGGGCCATGAGCAGTTCTTC.

This clonotype was seen only once. This sequence joins TRBV18 and TRBJ2-6; D gene ambiguous. With 3 bases removed from V and 1 base from J, the gap between germline ends came to 13 bases. This CDR3 comprises 17 residues. Germline loops: CDR1 KGHSH, CDR2 LQKENI. CDR3 DNA: TGTGCCAGCTCACCCCTACCGACATCTTCTGGGGCCAACGTCCTGACTTTC. This gives the protein CASSPLPTSSGANVLTF.

The sample holds many counts of this clonotype. In DNA form, the CDR3 reads TGTGCCAGCAGCTTATTAAGGTTGAATGAGCAGTTCTTC. Translated, it gives CASSLLRLNEQFF. This chain links TRBV7-2 with TRBJ2-1; D uncertain. CDR3 size: 13 residues. V dropped 2 bases and J dropped 7 bases, with 9 bases sitting between them. CDR1 and CDR2 from the germline V gene are SGHTA and FQGNSA.

J is TRBJ2-2 and V is TRBV24-1, with 14 bases fitting TRBD2. Trimming cost V 10 bases and J 0 bases; bases outside gene matches: 3. Germline V gives CDR1 KGHDR, CDR2 SFDVKD. The CDR3 length is 16 residues. This chain's CDR3 is CATRTSGGSNTGELFF. Here the CDR3 DNA reads TGTGCCACGCGGACTAGCGGGGGGTCGAACACCGGGGAGCTGTTTTTT.

The V call is TRBV6-2 or TRBV6-3, the J call TRBJ2-3, with a weak D call TRBD2 (5 bases). The CDR3 has 18 residues. The V gene's germline CDR1 is MNHEY and CDR2 SVGEGT. With 0 bases removed from V and 0 bases from J, the gap between germline ends came to 16 bases. In DNA, the CDR3 is TGTGCCAGCAGTTACTCTTCAAAGGGAGTCCCGAGCACAGATACGCAGTATTTT. It specifies CASSYSSKGVPSTDTQYF.

This clonotype was detected many times. The rearrangement uses TRBV28 and TRBJ2-5; 9 bases are a match to TRBD1. Germline V lookup: CDR1 MDHEN, CDR2 SYDVKM. There are 13 residues in the CDR3. Unmatched junction bases numbered 2, after V lost 3 bases and J lost 6 bases. CDR3 residues: CASSLDRGQTQYF. The CDR3 nucleotides are TGTGCCAGCAGTTTGGACAGGGGCCAGACCCAGTACTTC.

This clonotype was detected ten times or more. The junction departs from germline at one end; a sequencing error may be responsible. The chain carries TRBV28 and TRBJ1-1; D is unclear. CDR1 and CDR2 (germline): MDHEN, SYDVKM. The CDR3 totals 12 residues. CDR3 region: CASGLTNTEAFF. CDR3 nucleotides: TGTGCCAGCGGTTTGACGAACACTGAAGCTTTCTTT. Based on the CDR3 plus reference TRBV28 and TRBJ1-1, the full variable domain is DVKVTQSSRYLVKRTGEKVFLECVQDMDHENMFWYRQDPGLGLRLIYFSYDVKMKEKGDIPEGYSVSREKKERFSLILESASTNQTSMYLCASGLTNTEAFFGQGTRLTVV.

This chain uses TRBV5-1 with TRBJ2-7; the D gene is possibly TRBD1 (6 bases). V shed 4 bases and J shed 4 bases, with 12 bases lying between them. The CDR3 covers 13 residues. Germline CDR1 and CDR2: SGHRS and YFSETQ. The CDR3 coding sequence is TGCGCCAGCAGCCCAGGGGACGGGTACGAGCAGTACTTC. Protein product: CASSPGDGYEQYF.

Ten or more counts support this clonotype. V usage is TRBV2 and J usage is TRBJ1-5; D remains unclear. CDR3 size: 12 residues. The V gene's germline CDR1 is SNHLY and CDR2 FYNNEI. The ends were cut back, 7 bases at V and 5 bases at J, with 9 bases in the middle. DNA of the CDR3: TGTGCCAGCACGGGTTTAGATCAGCCCCAGCATTTT. As protein: CASTGLDQPQHF.

The sample holds many counts of this clonotype. V gene TRBV4-1 combines with J gene TRBJ2-7, with 7 bases lining up with TRBD2. The CDR3 runs to 13 residues. Germline V gene lookup returns CDR1 MGHRA and CDR2 YSYEKL. The trim removed 1 base at V and 6 bases at J, leaving 3 bases unmatched. The CDR3, as DNA: TGCGCCAGCAGCCAAGTACTAGCGAGCGAGCAGTACTTC. Its translation is CASSQVLASEQYF.

About this clonotype itself: A much larger clonotype is one base distant, so this may be a read error. Since no conserved phenylalanine or tryptophan closes the CDR3, a read error is the likely cause. The chain links TRBV28 to TRBJ1-2; 7 bases map to TRBD1. The CDR3 runs to 15 residues. Germline CDR1 reads MDHEN; CDR2 reads SYDVKM. V was clipped by 2 bases and J by 4 bases; unmatched bases: 7. The CDR3 DNA reads TGTGCCAGCAGTTTAGGAGGGGGCGCTTTCTATGGCTACACCCTC. Translation gives CASSLGGGAFYGYTL.

Only one count was recorded for this clonotype. This likely comes from a read error, as the CDR3 has no conserved phenylalanine or tryptophan at its end. The chain carries TRBV6-1 and TRBJ1-1; 8 bases are a match to TRBD1. V dropped 5 bases and J dropped 8; count of bases not matched to a gene: 7. The germline V gene has CDR1 MNHNS and CDR2 SASEGT. The CDR3 is 13 residues long. This CDR3 is CASSTRTGLEAFL. DNA of the CDR3: TGTGCCAGCAGTACCCGGACAGGGCTGGAAGCTTTCCTT.

The V call is TRBV7-2, the J call TRBJ1-1; 12 nucleotides match TRBD1. With 0 bases clipped from V and 7 bases from J, the junction kept 3 bases outside the gene matches. CDR1 is SGHTA, CDR2 FQGNSA, per germline. The CDR3 has 15 residues. CDR3 amino acids: CASSLAGQGAFEAFF. CDR3 DNA: TGTGCCAGCAGCTTAGCGGGACAGGGGGCTTTTGAAGCTTTCTTT.

This clonotype has at least ten counts. The chain is built from TRBV27 and TRBJ2-2; TRBD2 agrees at 8 bases. CDR1 and CDR2 (germline): MNHEY, SMNVEV (reference sequence). The junction had 12 bases not matched to a gene; V was cut back by 2 bases and J by 1 base. The CDR3 runs 19 residues. DNA for the CDR3: TGTGCCAGCAGTTTAATAGCCAGCGGGGGAGCCATGAACACCGGGGAGCTGTTTTTT. This translates into CASSLIASGGAMNTGELFF.

This clonotype was seen ten or more times. CDR3 sequence (DNA): TGCAGTGCTAGAGTGGGATGGGCTAGCGGGGGGGCAGGGCAGTACTTC. This codes for CSARVGWASGGAGQYF. The rearrangement links TRBV20-1 to TRBJ2-7; 12 nucleotides match TRBD2. There are 16 residues in the CDR3. Losses at the gene ends were 1 base for V and 9 bases for J; bases not matched to a gene: 13. Germline values: CDR1 DFQATT, CDR2 SNEGSKA (reference sequence).

The J gene is TRBJ2-1, the V gene TRBV9, with D perhaps matching TRBD1 (5 bases). Germline assignment: CDR1 SGDLS and CDR2 YYNGEE. Trimming took 3 bases from V and 4 from J, leaving 14 bases between them. The CDR3 sequence is 15 residues long. This chain's CDR3 is CASSAEGDTYNEQFF. CDR3 DNA: TGTGCCAGCAGCGCAGAAGGGGATACTTACAATGAGCAGTTCTTC.

Concerning this clonotype itself: This may be a read error, as it is one base from a much larger clone. The chain has TRBV20-1 and TRBJ2-3; perhaps TRBD2 as D (6 bases). V dropped 7 bases and J dropped 1 base, with 15 bases sitting between them. Per the germline V gene, CDR1 is DFQATT and CDR2 is SNEGSKA (reference sequence). This CDR3 is 14 amino acids long. For the CDR3, the DNA is TGCAGTGTTCGACCGGGACTCCGCACAGATACGCAGTATTTT. It translates to CSVRPGLRTDTQYF.

This clonotype was detected ten times or more. The gene calls are TRBV12-3 or TRBV12-4 and TRBJ1-2; D is uncertain. The CDR3 is made up of 13 amino acids. Trimming stripped 3 bases from V and 2 bases from J, with 7 bases between. CDR3: CASSFDGNYGYTF. For the CDR3, the DNA is TGTGCCAGCAGTTTTGACGGAAACTATGGCTACACCTTC.

Many counts were recorded for this clonotype. The chain joins TRBV28 to TRBJ2-7; D gene unclear. CDR1 is MDHEN and CDR2 is SYDVKM in the germline V gene. The CDR3 loop spans 12 amino acids. Between the trimmed V and J ends, which lost 5 bases and 5 bases, there was a span of 10 bases. The CDR3 DNA reads as TGTGCCAGCAGTGACCCCGGACACGAGCAGTACTTC. Its translation is CASSDPGHEQYF.

About this clonotype itself: A much larger clone sits a single nucleotide away, making a read error possible. The chain uses TRBV7-2 and TRBJ1-1; D not certain. CDR3 length: 14 amino acids. Germline V gives CDR1 SGHTA, CDR2 FQGNSA. The CDR3 sequence is CASSLITGSTEDFF. As DNA, the CDR3 is TGTGCCAGCAGCTTAATTACGGGGAGCACTGAAGATTTCTTT.

This clonotype was observed many times. The CDR3, as DNA: TGTGCCAGCAGCTCACCCGCCGGGATTGAGCAGTTCTTC. Residues: CASSSPAGIEQFF. V is TRBV5-8 and J is TRBJ2-1, with D perhaps TRBD2 (5 bases). Germline V CDR1 and CDR2: SGHTS, YDEGEE. V was pared by 3 bases and J by 9 bases, with 13 bases between. The CDR3 length is 13 residues.

The table lists this clonotype with many counts. This rearrangement joins TRBV6-1 to TRBJ2-1; D is possibly TRBD2 (5 bases). The V gene lost 1 base and the J gene lost 2 bases, with 9 bases spanning the gap. Germline V CDR1 and CDR2: MNHNS, SASEGT. The CDR3 is made up of 15 amino acids. The CDR3 DNA reads TGTGCCAGCAGTGAAGAAGAGACTACCTACAATGAGCAGTTCTTC. This codes for CASSEEETTYNEQFF.

This clonotype has a count of ten or more. This sequence joins TRBV7-9 and TRBJ2-7; D is tentatively TRBD1 or TRBD2 (6 bases each). The germline V gene encodes CDR1 SEHNR and CDR2 FQNEAQ (reference sequence). V shed 1 base and J shed 0 bases, with 16 bases lying between them. The CDR3 is 17 amino acids. This CDR3 is CASSLEDRGHLSYEQYF. DNA of the CDR3: TGTGCCAGCAGCTTAGAAGATCGGGGGCACCTCTCCTACGAGCAGTACTTC. Filled out from reference TRBV7-9 and TRBJ2-7, the complete variable domain reads DTGVSQNPRHKITKRGQNVTFRCDPISEHNRLYWYRQTLGQGPEFLTYFQNEAQLEKSRLLSDRFSAERPKGSFSTLEIQRTEQGDSAMYLCASSLEDRGHLSYEQYFGPGTRLTVT.

This clonotype was recorded many times. The chain joins TRBV6-2 or TRBV6-3 to TRBJ1-3; D remains ambiguous. Trimming shortened V by 6 bases and J by 0 bases, and 15 bases separated the two germline ends. Germline V gene lookup returns CDR1 MNHEY and CDR2 SVGEGT. The CDR3 contains 16 residues. DNA of the CDR3: TGTGCCAGCAGCCCGCTTGGATGGCTCTCTGGAAACACCATATATTTT. Amino acid sequence: CASSPLGWLSGNTIYF.

At least ten counts were recorded for this clonotype. The chain links TRBV11-2 to TRBJ1-6, with 7 positions matching TRBD1. The length of the CDR3 is 17 residues. CDR1 SGHAT and CDR2 FQNNGV come from the germline V gene. J was trimmed by 15 bases and V by 5 bases; bases with no gene match: 22. The CDR3 loop is CASSPAGLAGQLGVLHF. CDR3 nucleotide sequence: TGTGCCAGCAGCCCGGCGGGCCTAGCGGGACAGCTGGGGGTCCTCCACTTT.